A single T cell receptor (beta chain) is shown here with its context. The data derive from a study of blood T cell repertoires in COVID-19. The CDR3 is 19 amino acids. Germline CDR1 SGHTA, CDR2 FQGNSA. The V end was cut by 2 bases, the J end by 0 bases, with 17 bases between. Profiling relied on immunoSEQ multiplex PCR, and the TCRdb table lists in-frame clones only, not all of them. This table holds fewer than 70,000 clones, 60% to 85% found once. The receptor's source is a human donor in a cohort sampled during active COVID-19. V is TRBV7-2 and J is TRBJ1-6; D is possibly TRBD1 (5 bases). Sequencing input: peripheral blood. CDR3 region: CASSLREMQGSSYNSPLHF. The DNA of the CDR3 is TGTGCCAGCAGCTTACGGGAGATGCAGGGTAGCTCCTATAATTCACCCCTCCACTTT.